The rows below give T cell receptor beta chains drawn from one sample of a study of T-cell reconstitution after alpha-beta-depleted transplantation in children. One entry per CDR3 protein, called by TCRdb with MiXCR from the PCR reads. The sample lists roughly 250,000 distinct CDR3 sequences; roughly 8.2% were seen once. The source material was PBMCs, mostly from graft donor cells, sampled 180 days after TCRalphabeta/CD19-depleted stem cell transplant. The receptors originated from a male patient younger than 18 who had a stem cell transplant for acute lymphoblastic leukemia, so the T cells may come from the graft donor. CDR3s include the opening cysteine and the closing phenylalanine or tryptophan. A D gene is named only where the DNA matches it firmly. Clone size is shown for a subset of rows, as once, few, many or a class of expanded clone.

TRBJ2-7 | - | TRBV28 | many | 15 | CASSFWGRGNDEQYF | TGTGCCAGCAGTTTTTGGGGCAGGGGTAATGACGAGCAGTACTTC
TRBJ2-1 | TRBD1 | TRBV20-1 | many | 15 | CSARDIQGANNEQFF | TGCAGTGCTAGAGATATACAGGGGGCTAACAATGAGCAGTTCTTC
TRBJ1-2 | - | TRBV12-3/TRBV12-4 | many | 16 | CASSPSIWGAGYGYTF | TGTGCCAGCAGCCCCTCCATTTGGGGGGCTGGCTATGGCTACACCTTC
TRBJ1-2 | - | TRBV5-1 | many | 16 | CASSLVSDRFNYGYTF | TGCGCCAGCAGCTTGGTGTCCGACAGGTTTAACTATGGCTACACCTTC
TRBJ1-5 | TRBD1 | TRBV15 | many | 14 | CATSTDRGGQPQHF | TGTGCCACCAGCACTGACAGGGGAGGTCAGCCCCAGCATTTT
TRBJ2-7 | - | TRBV6-2/TRBV6-3 | many | 11 | CATKAGLEQYF | TGTGCAACTAAAGCCGGGTTGGAGCAGTACTTC
TRBJ1-5 | TRBD1 | TRBV7-2 | many | 14 | CASLLQGGNQPQHF | TGTGCCAGCCTTCTACAGGGGGGTAATCAGCCCCAGCATTTT
TRBJ1-4 | TRBD1 | TRBV18 | few | 17 | CASSSPLRTGGNEKLFF | TGTGCCAGCTCATCACCTCTAAGGACAGGAGGGAATGAAAAACTGTTTTTT
TRBJ2-7 | - | TRBV6-5 | many | 13 | CASSFLGGGEQYF | TGTGCCAGCAGTTTTTTAGGGGGAGGCGAGCAGTACTTC
TRBJ2-4 | TRBD2 | TRBV12-3/TRBV12-4 | many | 20 | CASTPGASGRALEWKNIQYF | TGTGCCAGCACCCCTGGGGCTAGCGGGAGGGCCCTGGAGTGGAAAAACATTCAGTACTTC
TRBJ2-1 | - | TRBV7-9 | many | 14 | CASSLGTDYNEQFF | TGTGCCAGCAGCTTAGGGACAGACTACAATGAGCAGTTCTTC
TRBJ2-5 | - | TRBV10-3 | many | 15 | CAISEPGEYQETQYF | TGTGCCATCAGTGAGCCGGGGGAGTACCAAGAGACCCAGTACTTC
TRBJ2-7 | - | TRBV20-1 | many | 14 | CSARDSPSSYEQYF | TGCAGTGCTAGAGATTCCCCGTCCTCCTACGAGCAGTACTTC
TRBJ2-5 | - | TRBV20-1 | many | 15 | CSAPEAGQNWQTQYF | TGCAGTGCTCCAGAGGCGGGCCAAAACTGGCAGACCCAGTACTTC
TRBJ2-6 | - | TRBV10-3 | many | 14 | CAISESPGANVLTF | TGTGCCATCAGTGAGTCTCCTGGGGCCAACGTCCTGACTTTC
TRBJ2-3 | TRBD1 | TRBV18 | many | 16 | CASSRDSPLGTDTQYF | TGTGCCAGCTCCCGGGACAGCCCCTTGGGCACAGATACGCAGTATTTT
TRBJ2-1 | TRBD2 | TRBV5-1 | many | 15 | CASSSQAGERNEQFF | TGCGCCAGCAGCTCTCAAGCGGGGGAGAGGAATGAGCAGTTCTTC
TRBJ2-5 | - | TRBV10-3 | many | 15 | CAISELSGQGETQYF | TGTGCCATCAGTGAGTTATCCGGACAAGGAGAGACCCAGTACTTC
TRBJ2-3 | - | TRBV12-3/TRBV12-4 | many | 10 | CASGADTQYF | TGTGCCAGCGGGGCGGATACGCAGTATTTT
TRBJ2-3 | TRBD2 | TRBV19 | few | 14 | CASTLAGATDTQYF | TGTGCCAGTACTCTAGCGGGGGCTACAGATACGCAGTATTTT
TRBJ2-7 | - | TRBV7-2 | few | 15 | CASSARVPYSYEQYF | TGTGCCAGCAGCGCCAGGGTCCCTTACTCCTACGAGCAGTACTTC
TRBJ2-1 | - | TRBV5-1 | many | 14 | CASSLGAPLNEQFF | TGCGCCAGCAGCTTGGGGGCCCCCCTCAATGAGCAGTTCTTC
TRBJ1-1 | - | TRBV29-1 | - | 12 | CSVVVLGAEAFF | TGCAGCGTTGTCGTCTTGGGGGCGGAAGCTTTCTTT
TRBJ2-6 | - | TRBV7-3 | many | 14 | CASSPSFRANVLTF | TGTGCCAGCAGCCCCTCCTTTAGGGCCAACGTCCTGACTTTC
TRBJ2-1 | TRBD2 | TRBV4-3 | many | 20 | CASSLKQRGGLGGSYNEQFF | TGCGCCAGCAGCCTTAAGCAGCGGGGGGGCTTAGGGGGCTCCTACAATGAGCAGTTCTTC
TRBJ2-5 | - | TRBV28 | many | 16 | CASTAADFGGQETQYF | TGTGCCAGCACCGCGGCAGACTTTGGGGGCCAAGAGACCCAGTACTTC
TRBJ1-5 | - | TRBV20-1 | many | 16 | CSARGSHMGSNQPQHF | TGCAGTGCTAGAGGGTCCCATATGGGAAGCAATCAGCCCCAGCATTTT
TRBJ2-7 | TRBD2 | TRBV6-1 | - | 14 | CASTASGRVVEQYF | TGTGCCAGCACCGCAAGCGGGAGAGTGGTCGAGCAGTACTTC
TRBJ2-1 | TRBD2 | TRBV6-5 | - | 16 | CASSYTAGGSYNEQFF | TGTGCCAGCAGTTACACGGCGGGAGGCTCCTACAATGAGCAGTTCTTC
TRBJ1-2 | TRBD1 | TRBV6-5 | many | 14 | CASSYESGGGGYTF | TGTGCCAGCAGTTACGAATCAGGGGGAGGAGGCTACACCTTC
TRBJ1-2 | - | TRBV5-6 | many | 17 | CASSPGMVARDNYGYTF | TGTGCCAGCAGCCCAGGAATGGTGGCCAGGGACAACTATGGCTACACCTTC
TRBJ2-2 | - | TRBV29-1 | - | 12 | CSVLTGTGELFF | TGCAGCGTCCTCACAGGCACCGGGGAGCTGTTTTTT
TRBJ1-5 | - | TRBV24-1 | many | 9 | CATSDLPHF | TGTGCCACCAGTGACCTCCCGCATTTT
TRBJ2-7 | TRBD2 | TRBV12-3/TRBV12-4 | many | 15 | CASSLSPSGRYEQYF | TGTGCCAGCTCTTTAAGTCCTAGCGGACGCTACGAGCAGTACTTC
TRBJ2-7 | TRBD1 | TRBV29-1 | many | 16 | CSVKRGLGSSSYEQYF | TGCAGCGTTAAAAGGGGGCTGGGGTCGAGCTCCTACGAGCAGTACTTC
TRBJ2-2 | TRBD1 | TRBV9 | many | 16 | CASSAPDRGRTGELFF | TGTGCCAGCAGCGCCCCGGACAGGGGGCGCACCGGGGAGCTGTTTTTT
TRBJ2-2 | TRBD2 | TRBV5-1 | few | 16 | CASSPIGLAATGELFF | TGCGCCAGCAGCCCGATCGGACTAGCGGCCACCGGGGAGCTGTTTTTT
TRBJ1-1 | - | TRBV20-1 | - | 13 | CSARDSRNTEAFF | TGCAGTGCTAGGGACAGCCGCAACACTGAAGCTTTCTTT
TRBJ2-7 | - | TRBV5-1 | many | 14 | CASSTTGHESKQYF | TGCGCCAGCAGCACGACAGGACACGAGAGTAAGCAGTACTTC
TRBJ2-7 | - | TRBV27 | many | 13 | CASSYRDTREQYF | TGTGCCAGCAGTTACAGGGACACGCGCGAGCAGTACTTC
TRBJ2-3 | - | TRBV9 | many | 16 | CASSASVLGLTDTQYF | TGTGCCAGCAGCGCATCTGTCTTGGGCTTGACAGATACGCAGTATTTT
TRBJ1-5 | - | TRBV20-1 | few | 14 | CSAPPGDPGRAQHF | TGCAGTGCTCCCCCAGGGGACCCAGGAAGGGCCCAGCATTTT
TRBJ1-5 | TRBD1 | TRBV7-2 | many | 15 | CASSLQTGVYQPQHF | TGTGCCAGCAGCCTCCAGACAGGGGTCTATCAGCCCCAGCATTTT
TRBJ1-5 | TRBD1 | TRBV6-5 | many | 15 | CASSYVTGGMQPQHF | TGTGCCAGCAGTTACGTGACAGGGGGCATGCAGCCCCAGCATTTT
TRBJ1-5 | - | TRBV25-1 | many | 16 | CASSGEGGDGNQPQHF | TGTGCCAGCAGTGGTGAAGGGGGGGATGGCAATCAGCCCCAGCATTTT
TRBJ2-1 | - | TRBV10-3 | many | 13 | CAISVMGYNEQFF | TGTGCCATCAGTGTCATGGGGTACAATGAGCAGTTCTTC
TRBJ1-2 | TRBD1 | TRBV7-9 | many | 16 | CASSLMVRDSSYGYTF | TGTGCCAGCAGCTTAATGGTTCGGGACAGCTCCTATGGCTACACCTTC
TRBJ2-1 | - | TRBV13 | many | 15 | CASSPRLKGHNEQFF | TGTGCCAGCAGCCCGCGACTAAAAGGGCACAATGAGCAGTTCTTC
TRBJ2-1 | TRBD2 | TRBV10-3 | many | 16 | CAISESLAGAGSEQFF | TGTGCCATCAGTGAGTCTTTAGCGGGAGCGGGTAGTGAGCAGTTCTTC